A selection of T cell receptor beta chains follows, all from one sample in a study of blood T cell repertoires in COVID-19. The repertoire was sequenced with immunoSEQ multiplex PCR; TCRdb's copy has only in-frame clones and lacks some. The sample records about 99,000 clones, 87% being singletons. The sequenced material came from peripheral blood. These receptors were taken from a human donor in a cohort sampled during active COVID-19. Each CDR3 is given without its conserved first and last residue. Each record gives: V gene, D gene, CDR3 length, CDR3 protein. The D gene is left open where the match is weak.

TRBV2 | NA | 11 | ASLRGSGEKLF
TRBV19 | TRBD2 | 13 | ASRSGSTDTGELF
TRBV7-2 | NA | 14 | ASSSWGGSSNSPLH
TRBV18 | NA | 11 | ASSPQGNTEAF
TRBV28 | NA | 14 | ASSFDWGATNEKLF
TRBV19 | NA | 12 | ASSPFRTYYGYT
TRBV28 | NA | 10 | ASSLPRGPQH
TRBV3-1/TRBV3-2 | TRBD2 | 12 | ASSLGGLGIEQY
TRBV7-8 | TRBD1 | 17 | ASSLFPGQDMGSYNEQF
TRBV6-5 | TRBD1 | 13 | AWGDTGQINYGYT
TRBV7-9 | TRBD2 | 13 | ASSSGGVSKNIQY
TRBV10-3 | TRBD2 | 14 | AISDLTGTNPVEQY
TRBV5-5 | TRBD2 | 14 | ASSLRLAARQETQY
TRBV2 | NA | 12 | ASSVDSYNSPLH
TRBV27 | NA | 12 | ASRGLGQGYGYT
TRBV20-1 | NA | 9 | SGELQETQY
TRBV12-3/TRBV12-4 | NA | 9 | ASSSENEQF
TRBV28 | NA | 13 | ASSLESNGNTEAF
TRBV4-2 | TRBD2 | 13 | ASSQADSGSYEQY
TRBV5-4 | TRBD1 | 12 | ASSFPGGINGYT
TRBV7-3 | NA | 13 | ASSPTGTQNSPLH
TRBV19 | NA | 10 | ASRGQDYGYT
TRBV13 | NA | 11 | ASSSFSVETQY
TRBV9 | TRBD1 | 12 | ASTSDRANEKLF
TRBV10-3 | TRBD1 | 13 | AISEQTGRTSEAF
TRBV7-6 | TRBD2 | 13 | ASSPVAGGPDEQF
TRBV7-6 | TRBD2 | 13 | ASSLDLGLAYEQY
TRBV4-1 | NA | 13 | ASSHYATHSYEQY
TRBV28 | TRBD2 | 14 | ASSSPGLAGGGEQF